Sequencing of this T cell receptor (beta chain) was carried out in a study of cytomegalovirus exposure and HLA in healthy donors. PCR primers comprised 60 Vbeta and 13 Jbeta primers. Profiled with immunoSEQ multiplex PCR; TCRdb holds only in-frame clones, not every one. The sample lists about 200,000 clones, 75% to 85% occurring once. This clone showed up just once. Germline-derived CDR1 and CDR2 are LNHDA and SQIVND (reference sequence). V was cut by 9 bases and J by 4 bases, with 13 bases left in between. The CDR3 totals 13 residues. Sample: PBMCs. The sequence derives from a woman aged 45-59 years in good health and CMV-seropositive. This chain links TRBV19 with TRBJ2-1; possibly TRBD1 for D (5 bases). The CDR3 region has the DNA TGTGCCAGCAAGGGGAAGAGGTACAATGAGCAGTTCTTC. This gives the protein CASKGKRYNEQFF.